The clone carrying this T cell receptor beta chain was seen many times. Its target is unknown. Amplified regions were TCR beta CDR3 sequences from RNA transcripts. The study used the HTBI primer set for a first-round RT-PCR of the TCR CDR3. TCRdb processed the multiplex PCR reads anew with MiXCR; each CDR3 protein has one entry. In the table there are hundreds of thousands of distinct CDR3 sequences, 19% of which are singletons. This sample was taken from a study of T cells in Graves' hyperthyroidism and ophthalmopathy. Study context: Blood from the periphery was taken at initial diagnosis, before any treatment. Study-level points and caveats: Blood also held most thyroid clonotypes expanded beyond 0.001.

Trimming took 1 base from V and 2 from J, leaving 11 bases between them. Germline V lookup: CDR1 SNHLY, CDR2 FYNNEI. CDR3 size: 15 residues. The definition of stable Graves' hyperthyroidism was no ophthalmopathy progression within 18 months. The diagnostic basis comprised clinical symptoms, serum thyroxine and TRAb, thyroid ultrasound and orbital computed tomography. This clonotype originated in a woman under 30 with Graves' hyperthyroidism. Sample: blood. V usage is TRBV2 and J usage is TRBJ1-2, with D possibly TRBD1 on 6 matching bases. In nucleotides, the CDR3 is TGTGCCAGCAGTGAAGAGGACAGACGAAACTATGGCTACACCTTC. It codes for CASSEEDRRNYGYTF.